The 18 T cell receptor beta chains listed next were all sequenced from one sample in a study of shared clonotypes between healthy human individuals. Repertoires were generated with immunoSEQ multiplex PCR, while TCRdb's copy carries only in-frame clones and drops some. The sample holds about 490,000 clones, 65% to 85% seen once. The specimen sequenced was PBMCs. The receptors were sampled from a woman in her thirties or forties in good health. Some clones in this sample may be carry-over from other donors' samples.

This clone appeared once. The gene calls are TRBV28 and TRBJ2-7; 9 bases line up with TRBD1. CDR1 and CDR2 from the germline V gene are MDHEN and SYDVKM. The CDR3 totals 14 residues. The trim removed 5 bases at V and 3 bases at J, leaving 5 bases unmatched. The CDR3 loop reads CASSPTGGLYEQYF. The CDR3 nucleotides are TGTGCCAGCAGTCCGACAGGGGGGCTCTACGAGCAGTACTTC. Drawing the rest from reference TRBV28 and TRBJ2-7, the complete variable domain is DVKVTQSSRYLVKRTGEKVFLECVQDMDHENMFWYRQDPGLGLRLIYFSYDVKMKEKGDIPEGYSVSREKKERFSLILESASTNQTSMYLCASSPTGGLYEQYFGPGTRLTVT.

This chain links TRBV27 with TRBJ2-7; 15 bases are a match to TRBD2. The CDR3 length is 18 residues. Trimming at V came to 5 bases and at J to 5 bases, leaving 13 bases not matched to a gene. Germline loops: CDR1 MNHEY, CDR2 SMNVEV (reference sequence). The CDR3 region has the DNA TGTGCCAGCAGTGGAGGACTAGCGGGAGGGCCTGGGGCTAACGAGCAGTACTTC. Translating it yields CASSGGLAGGPGANEQYF.

The chain joins TRBV9 to TRBJ2-7; 12 nucleotides align to TRBD1. The germline CDR1 and CDR2 sequences are SGDLS and YYNGEE. Unmatched junction bases numbered 4, after V lost 4 bases and J lost 2 bases. CDR3 length: 15 residues. CDR3 DNA: TGTGCCAGCAGCCCAGGGGACAGGGGGCCCTACGAGCAGTACTTC. It encodes CASSPGDRGPYEQYF.

This clone was counted at least ten times. V and J are TRBV11-2 and TRBJ2-7, with D unresolved. V lost 0 bases and J 2 bases, leaving 8 bases between the germline ends. Germline V gene sequence: CDR1 SGHAT, CDR2 FQNNGV. The CDR3 has 14 amino acids. CDR3 loop: CASSLDRAAYEQYF. The DNA for the CDR3 is TGTGCCAGCAGCTTAGATAGGGCAGCCTACGAGCAGTACTTC.

CDR3 nucleotide sequence: TGTGCCCCCCGGAGGTTGTTCTTC. This gives the protein CAPRRLFF. V usage is TRBV25-1 and J usage is TRBJ2-1, with D possibly being TRBD2 (5 bases). The V end lost 11 bases, the J end lost 15 bases, and 11 bases lay between the germline ends. The CDR3 covers 8 residues. Germline V lookup: CDR1 MGHDK, CDR2 SYGVNS.

Remarks on this clone: Since a far larger clone is one base different, this is likely a read error. This rearrangement joins TRBV28 to TRBJ2-2; D is possibly TRBD1 (6 bases). With 6 bases removed from V and 11 bases from J, the gap between germline ends came to 10 bases. Germline lookup yields CDR1 MDHEN and CDR2 SYDVKM. This CDR3 has 11 residues. This chain's CDR3 is CASSVQGELFF. CDR3 sequence (DNA): TGTGCCAGCAGCGTACAGGGCGAGCTGTTTTTT.

J is TRBJ2-2 and V is TRBV5-4, with TRBD1 as a possible D gene (6 bases). Trimming removed 3 bases at V and 6 bases at J, with 18 bases between. CDR3 length equals 16 residues. The V gene's germline CDR1 is SGHNT and CDR2 YYREEE (reference sequence). This CDR3 reads CASSSPQGLRAGELFF. The CDR3 DNA follows: TGTGCCAGCAGCTCTCCCCAGGGGCTCCGGGCCGGGGAGCTGTTTTTT.

A remark on this clone: A far larger clone differs by one base, so this is likely a read error. V is TRBV25-1 and J is TRBJ2-1; no reliable D call. Germline V gene sequence: CDR1 MGHDK, CDR2 SYGVNS. The length of the CDR3 is 13 residues. The V and J ends lost 4 bases and 7 bases respectively, with 11 bases between them. CDR3 DNA sequence: TGTGCCAGCAGTGCTTCCCCTGTGAATGAGCAGTTCTTC. It encodes CASSASPVNEQFF.

Turning to this clone: A read error likely explains this, since a far larger clone differs by one base. Other DNA sequences from this sample encode an identical CDR3 as well. The rearrangement joins TRBV5-1 to TRBJ2-7; 11 positions match TRBD2. In germline, CDR1 is SGHRS, CDR2 YFSETQ. There are 18 residues in the CDR3. The CDR3: CASSLVASGRTTPYEQYF. The CDR3 coding sequence is TGTGCCAGCAGCTTGGTGGCTAGCGGGAGGACCACTCCTTACGAGCAGTACTTC.

V gene TRBV2 combines with J gene TRBJ2-7; TRBD1 matches 9 bases. Germline V CDR1 and CDR2: SNHLY, FYNNEI. The CDR3 extends over 14 amino acids. Germline trimming cut 6 bases from V and 3 bases from J; bases unmatched to any gene: 6. CDR3 amino acids: CASRWTGANYEQYF. CDR3 nucleotides: TGTGCCAGCAGATGGACAGGGGCGAACTACGAGCAGTACTTC. Full variable domain (rest looked up from reference TRBV2 and TRBJ2-7): EPEVTQTPSHQVTQMGQEVILRCVPISNHLYFYWYRQILGQKVEFLVSFYNNEISEKSEIFDDQFSVERPDGSNFTLKIRSTKLEDSAMYFCASRWTGANYEQYFGPGTRLTVT.

In the case of this clone: A read error likely explains this, since a far larger clone differs by one base. The genes are TRBV27 and TRBJ2-4; the match to TRBD2 covers 10 bases. CDR3 length: 16 residues. V gave up 2 bases and J gave up 4 bases; unmatched junction bases: 5. The V gene's germline CDR1 is MNHEY and CDR2 SMNVEV (reference sequence). CDR3 protein: CASSLELAGAKNIQYF. The CDR3 DNA sequence: TGTGCCAGCAGTTTAGAGCTAGCGGGAGCAAAAAACATTCAGTACTTC.

V is TRBV6-5 and J is TRBJ2-4, with D perhaps matching TRBD1 (5 bases). Germline V gene lookup returns CDR1 MNHEY and CDR2 SVGAGI. V was clipped by 7 bases and J by 6 bases, with 16 bases between them. The CDR3 covers 14 residues. CDR3 sequence: CASKEVFDRNIQYF. CDR3 in DNA: TGTGCCAGCAAAGAGGTCTTCGACAGAAACATTCAGTACTTC.

The chain uses TRBV10-3 and TRBJ2-7; TRBD2 aligns across 12 bases. There are 15 residues in the CDR3. With V trimmed by 5 bases and J by 1 base, 3 bases remained unmatched. CDR1 and CDR2 from the germline V gene are ENHRY and SYGVKD. The CDR3, as DNA: TGTGCCATCAGTCTAGCGGGAGGGAAATCCTACGAGCAGTACTTC. It yields the protein CAISLAGGKSYEQYF.

The rearrangement uses TRBV29-1 and TRBJ1-2; 11 bases match TRBD1. CDR1 SQVTM and CDR2 ANQGSEA come from the germline V gene. The ends lost 1 base at V and 4 bases at J; junction bases unmatched: 2. The length of the CDR3 is 14 residues. This CDR3 is CSVEGTGGIYGYTF. In DNA, the CDR3 is TGCAGCGTTGAAGGGACAGGGGGCATCTATGGCTACACCTTC. The full variable domain, rest sourced from reference TRBV29-1 and TRBJ1-2, is SAVISQKPSRDICQRGTSLTIQCQVDSQVTMMFWYRQQPGQSLTLIATANQGSEATYESGFVIDKFPISRPNLTFSTLTVSNMSPEDSSIYLCSVEGTGGIYGYTFGSGTRLTVV.

Worth noting for this clone: This is likely an artifact of a read error, given a far larger clone one base away. The sample contains more than one DNA sequence encoding this CDR3. The chain joins TRBV6-5 to TRBJ2-5, with D perhaps TRBD1 (5 bases). The CDR3 is made up of 14 amino acids. CDR1 is MNHEY and CDR2 is SVGAGI in the germline V gene. Written as DNA, the CDR3 is TGTGCTAGCAGTTACACAGGATTGAAAGAGACCCAGTACTTC. Its translation: CASSYTGLKETQYF.

The chain uses TRBV18 and TRBJ2-3, with D tentatively TRBD1 (5 bases). Per the germline V gene, CDR1 is KGHSH and CDR2 is LQKENI. The CDR3 sequence is 13 residues long. V lost 4 bases, J lost 5 bases, and 10 bases lay in between. The CDR3 protein is CASSLGAQDTQYF. The CDR3 DNA reads as TGTGCCAGCTCACTAGGGGCGCAAGATACGCAGTATTTT.

The V gene is TRBV29-1, the J gene TRBJ2-4; maybe TRBD1 (5 bases). The germline V gene encodes CDR1 SQVTM and CDR2 ANQGSEA. V lost 6 bases to trimming and J lost 0 bases, with 12 bases between them. This CDR3 comprises 14 residues. The CDR3 DNA is TGCAGCGTACAAGGGGTGCTAGCCAAAAACATTCAGTACTTC. Amino acids: CSVQGVLAKNIQYF.

The chain joins TRBV7-9 to TRBJ2-7; 10 nucleotides agree with TRBD2. Germline V gene data show CDR1 as SEHNR and CDR2 as FQNEAQ (reference sequence). The CDR3 runs 14 residues. With 6 bases clipped from V and 3 bases from J, the junction kept 5 bases outside the gene matches. The CDR3 DNA sequence: TGTGCCAGCAGAACCGGGACTAGCGACTACGAGCAGTACTTC. Its translation: CASRTGTSDYEQYF.